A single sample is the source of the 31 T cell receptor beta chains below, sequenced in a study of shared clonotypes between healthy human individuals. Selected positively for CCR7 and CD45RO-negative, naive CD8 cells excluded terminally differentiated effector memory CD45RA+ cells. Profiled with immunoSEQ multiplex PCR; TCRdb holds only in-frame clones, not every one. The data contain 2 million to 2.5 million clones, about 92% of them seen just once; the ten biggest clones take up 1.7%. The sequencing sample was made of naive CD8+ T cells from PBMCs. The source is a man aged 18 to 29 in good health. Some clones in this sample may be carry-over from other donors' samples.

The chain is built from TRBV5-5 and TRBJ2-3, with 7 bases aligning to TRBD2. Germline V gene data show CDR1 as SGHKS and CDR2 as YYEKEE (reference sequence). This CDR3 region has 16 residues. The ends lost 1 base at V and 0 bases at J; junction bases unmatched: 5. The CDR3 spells CASSLSLAASTDTQYF. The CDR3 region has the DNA TGTGCCAGCAGCTTGAGTCTAGCGGCTAGCACAGATACGCAGTATTTT.

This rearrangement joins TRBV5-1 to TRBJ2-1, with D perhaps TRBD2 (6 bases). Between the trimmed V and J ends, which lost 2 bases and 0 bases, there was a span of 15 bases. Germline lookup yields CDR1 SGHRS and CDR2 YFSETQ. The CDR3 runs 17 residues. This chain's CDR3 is CASSFRRETSSYNEQFF. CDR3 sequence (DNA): TGCGCCAGCAGCTTCCGACGGGAGACGAGCTCCTACAATGAGCAGTTCTTC.

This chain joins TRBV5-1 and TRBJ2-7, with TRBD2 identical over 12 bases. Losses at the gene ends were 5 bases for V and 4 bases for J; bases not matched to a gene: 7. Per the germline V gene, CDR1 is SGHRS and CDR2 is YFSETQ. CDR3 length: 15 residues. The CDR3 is CASRPGLAGSYEQYF. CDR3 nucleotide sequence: TGCGCCAGCAGACCGGGACTAGCGGGTTCTTACGAGCAGTACTTC.

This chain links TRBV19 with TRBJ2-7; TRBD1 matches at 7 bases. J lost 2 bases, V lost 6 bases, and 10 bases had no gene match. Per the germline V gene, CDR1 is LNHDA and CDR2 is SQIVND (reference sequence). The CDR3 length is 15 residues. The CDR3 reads CASRDRPKKPYEQYF. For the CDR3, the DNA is TGTGCCAGTAGGGACAGGCCAAAGAAACCCTACGAGCAGTACTTC.

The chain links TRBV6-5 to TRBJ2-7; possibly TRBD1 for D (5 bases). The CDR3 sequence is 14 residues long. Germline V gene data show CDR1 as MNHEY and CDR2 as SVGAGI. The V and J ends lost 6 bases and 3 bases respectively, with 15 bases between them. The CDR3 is CASSLGQAIYEQYF. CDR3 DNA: TGTGCCAGCAGCTTGGGGCAGGCTATCTACGAGCAGTACTTC.

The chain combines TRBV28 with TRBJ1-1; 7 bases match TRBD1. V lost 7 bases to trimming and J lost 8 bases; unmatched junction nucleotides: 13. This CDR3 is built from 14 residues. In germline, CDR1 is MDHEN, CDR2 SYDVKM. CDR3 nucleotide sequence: TGTGCCAGCACCTACTACCGGGACAGCAAAGAAGCTTTCTTT. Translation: CASTYYRDSKEAFF.

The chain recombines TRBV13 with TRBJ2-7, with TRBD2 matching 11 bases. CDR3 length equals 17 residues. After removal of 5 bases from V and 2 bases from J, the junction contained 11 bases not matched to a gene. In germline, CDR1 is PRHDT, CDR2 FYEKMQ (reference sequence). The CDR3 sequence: CASSPGLAGTPPYEQYF. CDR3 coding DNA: TGTGCCAGCAGCCCAGGACTAGCGGGTACACCTCCCTACGAGCAGTACTTC.

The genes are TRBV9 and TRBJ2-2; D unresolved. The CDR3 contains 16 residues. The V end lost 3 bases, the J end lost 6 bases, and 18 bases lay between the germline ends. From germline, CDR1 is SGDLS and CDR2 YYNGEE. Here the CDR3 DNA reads TGTGCCAGCAGCGAGCCCGGCCCGATTCCCCCCGGGGAGCTGTTTTTT. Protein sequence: CASSEPGPIPPGELFF.

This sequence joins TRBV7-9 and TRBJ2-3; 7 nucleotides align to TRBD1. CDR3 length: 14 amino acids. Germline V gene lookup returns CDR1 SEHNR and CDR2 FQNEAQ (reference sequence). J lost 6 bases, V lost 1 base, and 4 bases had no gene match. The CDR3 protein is CASSLEQGMDTQYF. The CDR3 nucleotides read TGTGCCAGCAGCTTAGAACAGGGGATGGATACGCAGTATTTT.

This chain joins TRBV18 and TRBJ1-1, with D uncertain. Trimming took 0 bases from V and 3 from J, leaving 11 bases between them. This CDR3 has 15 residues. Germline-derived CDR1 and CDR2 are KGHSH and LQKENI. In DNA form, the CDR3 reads TGTGCCAGCTCACCACCCCCTGGGGAACACACTGAAGCTTTCTTT. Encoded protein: CASSPPPGEHTEAFF.

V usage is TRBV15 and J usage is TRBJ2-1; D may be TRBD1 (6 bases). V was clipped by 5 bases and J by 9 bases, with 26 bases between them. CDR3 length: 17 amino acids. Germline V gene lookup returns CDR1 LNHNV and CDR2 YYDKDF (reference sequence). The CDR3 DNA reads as TGTGCCACCAGCGAGGGCGTGGAAGCGGTTCTCAGGGGTGAGCAGTTCTTC. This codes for CATSEGVEAVLRGEQFF.

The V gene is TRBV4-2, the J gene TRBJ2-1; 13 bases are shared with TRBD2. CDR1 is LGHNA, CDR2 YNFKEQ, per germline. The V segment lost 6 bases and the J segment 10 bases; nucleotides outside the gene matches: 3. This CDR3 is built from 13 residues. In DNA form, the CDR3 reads TGTGCCAGCAGAGGACTAGCGGGAGTCGAGCAGTTCTTC. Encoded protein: CASRGLAGVEQFF.

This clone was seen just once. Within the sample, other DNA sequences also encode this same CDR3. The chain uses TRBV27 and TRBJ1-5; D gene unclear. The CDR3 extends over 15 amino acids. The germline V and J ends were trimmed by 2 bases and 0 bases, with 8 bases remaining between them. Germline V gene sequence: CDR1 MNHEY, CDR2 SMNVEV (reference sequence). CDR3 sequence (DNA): TGTGCCAGCAGTTTAGGTAGTGGTAGCAATCAGCCCCAGCATTTT. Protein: CASSLGSGSNQPQHF.

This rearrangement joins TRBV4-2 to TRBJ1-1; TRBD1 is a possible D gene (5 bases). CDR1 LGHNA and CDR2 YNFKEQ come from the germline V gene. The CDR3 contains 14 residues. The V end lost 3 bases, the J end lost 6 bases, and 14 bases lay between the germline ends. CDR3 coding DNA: TGTGCCAGCAGCCAGGGTGGGGGGAGCGCTGAAGCTTTCTTT. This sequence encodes CASSQGGGSAEAFF.

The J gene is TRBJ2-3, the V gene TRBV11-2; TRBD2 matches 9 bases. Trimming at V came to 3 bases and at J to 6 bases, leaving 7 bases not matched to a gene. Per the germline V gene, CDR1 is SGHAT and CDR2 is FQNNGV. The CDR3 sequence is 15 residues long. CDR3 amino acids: CASSLGGRARDTQYF. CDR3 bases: TGTGCCAGCAGCTTGGGCGGGAGGGCACGCGATACGCAGTATTTT.

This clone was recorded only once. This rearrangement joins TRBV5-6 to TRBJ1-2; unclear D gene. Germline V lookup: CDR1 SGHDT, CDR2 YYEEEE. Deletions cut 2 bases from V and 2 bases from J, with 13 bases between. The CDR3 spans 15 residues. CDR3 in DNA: TGTGCCAGCAGCTTACACGGTACGATCAACTATGGCTACACCTTC. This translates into CASSLHGTINYGYTF.

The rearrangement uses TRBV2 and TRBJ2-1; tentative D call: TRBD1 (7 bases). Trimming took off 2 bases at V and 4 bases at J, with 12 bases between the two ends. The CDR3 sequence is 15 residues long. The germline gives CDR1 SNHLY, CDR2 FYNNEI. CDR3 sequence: CASSEIQGGYNEQFF. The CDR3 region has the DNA TGTGCCAGCAGTGAAATTCAGGGGGGTTACAATGAGCAGTTCTTC.

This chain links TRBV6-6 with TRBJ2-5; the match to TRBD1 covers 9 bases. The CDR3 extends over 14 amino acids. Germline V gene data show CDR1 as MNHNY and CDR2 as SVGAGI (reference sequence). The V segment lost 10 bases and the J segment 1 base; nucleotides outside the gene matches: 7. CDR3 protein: CATKDRGSQETQYF. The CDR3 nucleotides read TGTGCCACCAAGGACAGGGGCAGCCAAGAGACCCAGTACTTC.

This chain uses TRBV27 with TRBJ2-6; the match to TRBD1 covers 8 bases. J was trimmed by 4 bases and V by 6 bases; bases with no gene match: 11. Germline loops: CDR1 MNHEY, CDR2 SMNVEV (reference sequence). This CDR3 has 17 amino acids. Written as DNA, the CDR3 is TGTGCCAGCAGGACGGACAGGGATCTCGCCGGGGCCAACGTCCTGACTTTC. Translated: CASRTDRDLAGANVLTF.

CDR3: CASSHTGLGLNYEQYF. The CDR3, as DNA: TGTGCCAGCAGCCACACGGGACTAGGCTTAAACTACGAGCAGTACTTC. The J gene is TRBJ2-7, the V gene TRBV7-9, with 8 positions matching TRBD2. The V and J ends lost 5 bases and 3 bases, in that order; junction bases with no gene match: 12. The CDR3 is made up of 16 amino acids. Germline V gene sequence: CDR1 SEHNR, CDR2 FQNEAQ (reference sequence).

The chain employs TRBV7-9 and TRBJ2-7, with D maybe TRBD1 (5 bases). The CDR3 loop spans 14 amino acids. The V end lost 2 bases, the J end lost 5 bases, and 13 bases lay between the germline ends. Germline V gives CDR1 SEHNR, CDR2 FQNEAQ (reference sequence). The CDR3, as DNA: TGTGCCAGCAGCTTAAGGGTTAGGGGCGACGAGCAGTACTTC. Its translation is CASSLRVRGDEQYF. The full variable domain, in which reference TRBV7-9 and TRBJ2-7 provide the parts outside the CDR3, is DTGVSQNPRHKITKRGQNVTFRCDPISEHNRLYWYRQTLGQGPEFLTYFQNEAQLEKSRLLSDRFSAERPKGSFSTLEIQRTEQGDSAMYLCASSLRVRGDEQYFGPGTRLTVT.

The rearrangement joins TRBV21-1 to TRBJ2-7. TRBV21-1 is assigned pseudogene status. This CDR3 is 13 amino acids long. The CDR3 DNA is TGTGCCAGCAGCAAAGCGGAAGTGCACGAGCAGTACTTC. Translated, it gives CASSKAEVHEQYF.

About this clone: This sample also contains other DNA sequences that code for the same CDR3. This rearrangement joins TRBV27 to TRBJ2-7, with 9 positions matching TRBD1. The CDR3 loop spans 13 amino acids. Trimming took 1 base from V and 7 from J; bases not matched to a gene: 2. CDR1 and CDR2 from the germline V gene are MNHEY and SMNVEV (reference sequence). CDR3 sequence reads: CASSLWTGVEQYF. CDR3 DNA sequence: TGTGCCAGCAGTTTATGGACAGGGGTTGAGCAGTACTTC.

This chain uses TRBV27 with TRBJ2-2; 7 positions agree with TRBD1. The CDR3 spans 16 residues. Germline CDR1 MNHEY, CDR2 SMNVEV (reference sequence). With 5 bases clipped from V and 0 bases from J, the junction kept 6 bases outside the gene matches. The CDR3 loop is CASSLSTGTNTGELFF. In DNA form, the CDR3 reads TGTGCCAGCAGTCTGTCGACAGGGACGAACACCGGGGAGCTGTTTTTT.

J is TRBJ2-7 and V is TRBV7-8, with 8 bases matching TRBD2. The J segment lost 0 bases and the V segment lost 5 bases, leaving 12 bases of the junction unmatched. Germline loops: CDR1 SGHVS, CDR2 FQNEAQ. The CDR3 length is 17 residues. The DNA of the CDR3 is TGTGCCAGCAGCCAAGCCCTAGCGGGTCCTAGCTCCTACGAGCAGTACTTC. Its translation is CASSQALAGPSSYEQYF.

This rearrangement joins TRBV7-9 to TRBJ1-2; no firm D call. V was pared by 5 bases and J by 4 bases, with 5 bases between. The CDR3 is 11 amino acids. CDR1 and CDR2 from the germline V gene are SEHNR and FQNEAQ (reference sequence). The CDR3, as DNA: TGTGCCAGCAGCGGGCTCTATGGCTACACCTTC. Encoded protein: CASSGLYGYTF.

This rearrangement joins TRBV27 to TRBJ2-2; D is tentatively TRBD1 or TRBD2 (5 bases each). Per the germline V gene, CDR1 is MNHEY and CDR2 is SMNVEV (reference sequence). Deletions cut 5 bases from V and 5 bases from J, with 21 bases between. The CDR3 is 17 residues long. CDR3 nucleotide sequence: TGTGCCAGCAGTCCCTACCCACCGGGGCCATTTACCGGGGAGCTGTTTTTT. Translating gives CASSPYPPGPFTGELFF.

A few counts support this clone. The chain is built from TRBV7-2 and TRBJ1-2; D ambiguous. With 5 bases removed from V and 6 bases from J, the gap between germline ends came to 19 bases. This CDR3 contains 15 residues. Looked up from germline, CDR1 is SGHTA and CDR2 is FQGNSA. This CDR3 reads CASSQMWQAKDGYTF. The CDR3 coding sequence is TGTGCCAGCAGCCAAATGTGGCAGGCGAAGGATGGCTACACCTTC.

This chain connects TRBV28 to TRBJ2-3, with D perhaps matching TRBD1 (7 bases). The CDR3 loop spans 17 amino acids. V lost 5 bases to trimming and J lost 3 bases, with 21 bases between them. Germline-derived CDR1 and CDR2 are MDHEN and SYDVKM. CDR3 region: CASSARHRGLATDTQYF. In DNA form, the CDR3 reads TGTGCCAGCAGTGCTCGCCACAGGGGACTGGCTACAGATACGCAGTATTTT.

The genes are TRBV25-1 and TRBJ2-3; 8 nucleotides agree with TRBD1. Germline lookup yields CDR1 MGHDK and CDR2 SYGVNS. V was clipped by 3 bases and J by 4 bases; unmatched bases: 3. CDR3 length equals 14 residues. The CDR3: CASSDARGPDTQYF. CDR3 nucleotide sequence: TGTGCCAGCAGTGATGCCAGGGGGCCAGATACGCAGTATTTT. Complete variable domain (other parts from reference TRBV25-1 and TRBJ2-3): EADIYQTPRYLVIGTGKKITLECSQTMGHDKMYWYQQDPGMELHLIHYSYGVNSTEKGDLSSESTVSRIRTEHFPLTLESARPSHTSQYLCASSDARGPDTQYFGPGTRLTVL.

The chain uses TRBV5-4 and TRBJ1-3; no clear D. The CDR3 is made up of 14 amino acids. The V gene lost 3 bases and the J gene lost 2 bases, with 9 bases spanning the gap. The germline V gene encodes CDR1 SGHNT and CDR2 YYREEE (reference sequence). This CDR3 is CASSYDNAGNTIYF. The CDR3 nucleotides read TGTGCCAGCAGCTACGACAACGCTGGAAACACCATATATTTT.